Following are 6 T cell receptor beta chains from one sample sequenced in a study of somatic mutations in cytotoxic T cells in rheumatoid arthritis. The assay was immunoSEQ multiplex PCR, and TCRdb's table has in-frame clones only and misses some. Of roughly 7,100 clones in the sample, around 80% were seen once. The sequencing sample was made of CD8+ T cells sorted from blood. The source is an adult with rheumatoid arthritis.

The CDR3 here is CASSWKILAGGLQETQYF. The DNA of the CDR3 is TGTGCCAGCAGCTGGAAGATTCTAGCGGGGGGACTCCAAGAGACCCAGTACTTC. The rearrangement joins TRBV5-6 to TRBJ2-5; 11 bases fit TRBD2. CDR3 size: 18 residues. The junction had 11 bases not matched to a gene; V was cut back by 3 bases and J by 1 base. Germline lookup yields CDR1 SGHDT and CDR2 YYEEEE.

The rearrangement uses TRBV5-1 and TRBJ1-2, with D possibly being TRBD1 (5 bases). CDR1 and CDR2 (germline): SGHRS, YFSETQ. V was clipped by 4 bases and J by 4 bases, with 14 bases between them. The CDR3 is 14 amino acids. The CDR3: CASSVAGGSYGYTF. The CDR3 DNA reads as TGCGCCAGCAGCGTCGCCGGGGGGTCCTATGGCTACACCTTC. Complete variable domain (other parts from reference TRBV5-1 and TRBJ1-2): KAGVTQTPRYLIKTRGQQVTLSCSPISGHRSVSWYQQTPGQGLQFLFEYFSETQRNKGNFPGRFSGRQFSNSRSEMNVSTLELGDSALYLCASSVAGGSYGYTFGSGTRLTVV.

The chain combines TRBV14 with TRBJ2-5; TRBD1 matches at 10 bases. The junction had 10 bases not matched to a gene; V was cut back by 4 bases and J by 5 bases. There are 16 residues in the CDR3. Germline assignment: CDR1 SGHDN and CDR2 FVKESK. CDR3 in amino acids: CASSPVGQGVRETQYF. Here the CDR3 DNA reads TGTGCCAGCAGCCCCGTTGGACAGGGGGTACGTGAGACCCAGTACTTC.

This rearrangement joins TRBV28 to TRBJ1-2; D might be TRBD1 (6 bases). Trimming pared 5 bases from V and 4 bases from J, leaving 17 bases between. The CDR3 covers 15 residues. The germline V gene has CDR1 MDHEN and CDR2 SYDVKM. The CDR3 protein is CASSRMPQGVYGYTF. The CDR3 DNA sequence: TGTGCCAGCAGTCGAATGCCACAGGGTGTCTATGGCTACACCTTC.

The chain combines TRBV4-2 with TRBJ2-3, with D possibly matching TRBD2 (6 bases). Between the trimmed V and J ends, which lost 1 base and 2 bases, there was a span of 13 bases. Germline CDR1 reads LGHNA; CDR2 reads YNFKEQ. The CDR3 spans 16 residues. The CDR3 DNA reads as TGTGCCAGCAGCCAAGTCTCCGGGGGAGACACAGATACGCAGTATTTT. The encoded protein is CASSQVSGGDTDTQYF.

This sequence joins TRBV28 and TRBJ1-6; D possibly corresponds to TRBD1 (5 bases). V lost 5 bases and J lost 0, with 14 bases in between. The CDR3 runs to 17 residues. Germline V gene lookup returns CDR1 MDHEN and CDR2 SYDVKM. CDR3: CASSPGILDSYNSPLHF. DNA of the CDR3: TGTGCCAGCAGTCCAGGGATTTTAGACTCCTATAATTCACCCCTCCACTTT.